These T cell receptor beta chains were read from a single sample in a study of ipilimumab plus nivolumab after autologous stem cell transplantation. Profiling relied on immunoSEQ multiplex PCR, and the TCRdb table lists in-frame clones only, not all of them. The sample shows about 43,000 clones, 70% to 90% of them seen only once. This specimen was PBMCs, taken in a trial of ipilimumab plus nivolumab as post-transplant consolidation. Receptor source: a male donor with multiple myeloma. CDR3s include the opening cysteine and the closing phenylalanine or tryptophan.

v_gene	j_gene	CDR3aa
TRBV30	TRBJ1-2	CAWSKTGVNYGYTF
TRBV9	TRBJ1-3	CASSGLTRSGGNTIYF
TRBV5-1	TRBJ1-1	CASSLELGALNTEAFF
TRBV5-1	TRBJ2-1	CASSLLTSGRRLSHNEQFF
TRBV11-3	TRBJ2-1	CASSSWTGGYNEQFF
TRBV2	TRBJ2-2	CASTAAVNTGELFF
TRBV9	TRBJ1-1	CASSVDIGQGGEAFF
TRBV7-2	TRBJ2-7	CASILGAGQTYEQYF
TRBV28	TRBJ2-7	CASCPPAGGFHEQYF
TRBV7-3	TRBJ1-2	CASSLTREAGHTF
TRBV9	TRBJ2-3	CASSAPRQGFADTQYF
TRBV27	TRBJ2-7	CASALVLHSYEQYF
TRBV5-6	TRBJ1-1	CASSLARGRSRTVEAFF
TRBV25-1	TRBJ2-1	CASSVSPGLAGGRGEQFF
TRBV29-1	TRBJ2-2	CSVGGQLNTGELFF
TRBV29-1	TRBJ2-3	CSVDPSTDTQYF
TRBV30	TRBJ1-2	CAWVTGTLHHYGYTF
TRBV6-5	TRBJ2-3	CASSYGGRYTQYF
TRBV5-1	TRBJ2-3	CASSRLAGTDTQYF
TRBV5-1	TRBJ2-7	CASSFEAGFYEQYF
TRBV2	TRBJ2-4	CASSPRPGTGKLLAKNIQYF
TRBV6-4	TRBJ1-3	CASSGQTPIAGNTIYF
TRBV5-1	TRBJ2-7	CASSLGTGSDEQYF
TRBV2	TRBJ1-2	CASSEALGRNNYGYTF
TRBV10-3	TRBJ2-7	CASRSFYEQYF
TRBV9	TRBJ2-3	CASSATGLAGGDTQYF
TRBV27	TRBJ2-7	CASRERYAMGEQYF
TRBV28	TRBJ2-3	CASTNSGRAPSGYF
TRBV28	TRBJ1-5	CASSSPGVPNQPQHF
TRBV18	TRBJ2-2	CASSPPGTANTGELFF
TRBV2	TRBJ1-2	CASASLGIYGYTF
TRBV28	TRBJ2-5	CASSSITGGGETQYF
TRBV7-3	TRBJ2-1	CASSPGSYSYNEQFF
TRBV18	TRBJ1-1	CASSPGPGGGGTEAFF
TRBV15	TRBJ2-2	CATSRDQVNTGELFF
TRBV19	TRBJ2-7	CASSGERVGTYEQYF
TRBV5-6	TRBJ1-1	CASRLGGSNTEAFF
TRBV18	TRBJ2-1	CASSPKGGNEQFF
TRBV2	TRBJ1-1	CASSLTVNTEAFF
TRBV7-2	TRBJ1-1	CASARNPGGTVTEAFF
TRBV25-1	TRBJ2-7	CASSSSKLAGVREQYF
TRBV5-1	TRBJ2-3	CASSSGERTDTQYF
TRBV27	TRBJ2-3	CASSSPSGSTDTQYF
TRBV12-5	TRBJ1-6	CASGLSLGRTYNSPLHF
TRBV28	TRBJ1-2	CASSQSAIYGGYTF
TRBV18	TRBJ1-5	CASSSGSPDSNQPQHF
TRBV5-1	TRBJ2-1	CASSFSRNEQFF
TRBV11-3	TRBJ2-3	CASSQGQGDTQYF
TRBV4-2	TRBJ1-1	CASSHADRSSTEAFF
TRBV19	TRBJ1-5	CASSIGLIGQPQHF